Following are 2 T cell receptor beta chains from one sample sequenced in a study of blood T cell repertoires in COVID-19. The assay was immunoSEQ multiplex PCR, and TCRdb's table has in-frame clones only and misses some. The sample includes hundreds of thousands of clones, 88% of them seen just once. Sequenced input: peripheral blood. The receptors shown here come from a woman in her 30s with COVID-19, enrolled during active disease.

This clone has only a few counts. The chain couples TRBV2 to TRBJ2-7; the D gene is possibly TRBD1 (6 bases). V lost 6 bases and J 0 bases, leaving 12 bases between the germline ends. Looked up from germline, CDR1 is SNHLY and CDR2 is FYNNEI. CDR3 length: 14 residues. The CDR3 loop is CASRPDRSSYEQYF. The DNA of the CDR3 is TGTGCCAGCAGGCCCGACAGGAGCTCCTACGAGCAGTACTTC.

The V and J genes are TRBV2 and TRBJ2-4; 10 bases map to TRBD1. Germline trimming cut 6 bases from V and 0 bases from J; bases unmatched to any gene: 5. The CDR3 covers 16 residues. The germline V gene encodes CDR1 SNHLY and CDR2 FYNNEI. The CDR3 reads CASRPGQGVAKNIQYF. In nucleotides, the CDR3 is TGTGCCAGCAGGCCCGGACAGGGGGTAGCCAAAAACATTCAGTACTTC.